This entry is about one T cell receptor (beta chain). No antigen is known for it. CDR3 length equals 16 residues. Deletions cut 1 base from V and 5 bases from J, with 17 bases between. Germline V gene data show CDR1 as SGHVS and CDR2 as FQNEAQ. This entry is derived from a study of Tregs in tolerant kidney transplant recipients. Clones were sequenced by immunoSEQ multiplex PCR, and TCRdb holds only the in-frame ones, with some missing. The table includes about 240,000 clones, 65% to 85% detected once. Findings and limits, study-wide: Validation in larger populations is needed because few patients were studied. Biological reproducibility was not directly addressed in this study. Tregs expanded with activated donor B cells seemed most donor-specific.

The V and J genes are TRBV7-8 and TRBJ1-1, with D tentatively TRBD1 (5 bases). The sequenced material came from CD4+ T cells from blood. The sequence derives from a human donor in good health. CDR3 in amino acids: CASSLGSGSDNTEAFF. The CDR3 nucleotides are TGTGCCAGCAGCTTAGGGTCAGGGTCGGATAATACTGAAGCTTTCTTT.